This TCR beta chain was recorded in a study of T cells in Graves' hyperthyroidism and ophthalmopathy. For the study at large: Peripheral blood was obtained at initial diagnosis, preceding any treatment. Regarding the study as a whole: From stable hyperthyroidism, ophthalmopathy was set apart by a 13 V-J model. Before onset, ophthalmopathy was predicted by the model a median approximately 6.6 months earlier.

Subjects with ophthalmopathy showed a Clinical Activity Score no lower than 3, a NOSPECS grade no lower than 4, and a duration shorter than 3 months. In germline, CDR1 is SQVTM, CDR2 ANQGSEA. The CDR3 runs to 15 residues. Germline trimming cut 5 bases from V and 1 base from J; bases unmatched to any gene: 6. For this clonotype: The antigen remains undetermined.

Researchers took RNA transcripts and amplified the TCR beta CDR3 regions from them. TCR CDR3 regions were first amplified by RT-PCR with HTBI primers. One entry per CDR3 protein, called by TCRdb with MiXCR from the multiplex PCR reads. The sample lists about 640,000 distinct CDR3 sequences, around 21% occurring once. Input material: blood. V gene TRBV29-1 combines with J gene TRBJ1-1; 11 bases fit TRBD1. This clonotype originated in a young man with Graves' ophthalmopathy. CDR3 in DNA: TGCAGCGTTAGAGGGACAGGGGGGACGAACACTGAAGCTTTCTTT. This codes for CSVRGTGGTNTEAFF. The full variable domain, completed using reference TRBV29-1 and TRBJ1-1, is SAVISQKPSRDICQRGTSLTIQCQVDSQVTMMFWYRQQPGQSLTLIATANQGSEATYESGFVIDKFPISRPNLTFSTLTVSNMSPEDSSIYLCSVRGTGGTNTEAFFGQGTRLTVV.